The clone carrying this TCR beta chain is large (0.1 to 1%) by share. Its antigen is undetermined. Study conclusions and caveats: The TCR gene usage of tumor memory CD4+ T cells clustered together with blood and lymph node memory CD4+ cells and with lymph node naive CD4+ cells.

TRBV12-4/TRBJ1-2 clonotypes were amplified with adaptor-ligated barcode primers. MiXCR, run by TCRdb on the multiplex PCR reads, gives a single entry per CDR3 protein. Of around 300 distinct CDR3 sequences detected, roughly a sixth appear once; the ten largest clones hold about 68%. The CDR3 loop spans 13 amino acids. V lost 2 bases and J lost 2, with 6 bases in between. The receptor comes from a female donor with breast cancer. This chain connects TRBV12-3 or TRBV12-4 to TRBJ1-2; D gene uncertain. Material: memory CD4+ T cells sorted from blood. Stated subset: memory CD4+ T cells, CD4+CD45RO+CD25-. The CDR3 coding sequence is TGTGCCAGCAGTTTAACTGACAACTATGGCTACACCTTC. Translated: CASSLTDNYGYTF.